This T cell receptor (beta chain) came from a study of T-cell reconstitution after alpha-beta-depleted transplantation in children listed by TCRdb under 2016. Concerning the study at large: Using TCR repertoire profiling, the study quantitatively followed how T-cell immune reconstitution unfolded in children after TCRalphabeta/CD19-depleted allogeneic hematopoietic cell transplantation.

Library construction relied on PCR. Sequenced using an Illumina HiSeq 2500. Molecular barcoding was employed in the preparation of TCR libraries, with unique molecular identifiers being used to normalize TCRbeta repertoire quantification. The raw public reads went through TCRdb reprocessing: fastp at Q25, MiXCR clone calling, in-frame beta chains kept. Entries that share a CDR3 protein sequence are merged under the most common genes and DNA. Counted in this sample were 90,000 to 100,000 distinct CDR3 sequences; about 22% of them appeared once. The ten largest account for about a fifth of the sample. General conclusions and limits of the study: Apparently early alphabetaT-cell count recovery about two months after transplant reportedly relied on only several hundred rapidly expanded clones derived from non-depleted graft cells. The frequencies of hyperexpanded clones fell over the following months, and after one year, T-cell counts and TCRbeta diversity were mostly attributed to newly produced T cells. The high TCRbeta diversity at day 60 in some patients was ascribed to recipient T cells and intrathymic progenitors that had survived conditioning.

Based on the germline V gene, the CDR1 and CDR2 sequences are SGHRS and YFSETQ. Reading from cysteine to phenylalanine, the CDR3 counts 14 amino acids. The kept DNA is CDR3 alone, 42 bases in frame from the first base. V loses 4 bases, J loses 10 bases, and the germline ends lie 18 bases apart. There are many counts of this clonotype. There is no known antigen for this receptor. Within one base of it there is no much larger clone, and no base qualities were kept. Per the publication, the treatment or condition label means: allogeneic hematopoietic cell transplantation with graft depleted of TCRalphabeta T cells and CD19 B cells. TCRalphabeta/CD19-depleted allogeneic hematopoietic cell grafts were given to the transplant recipients, all of whom were children.

This specimen consisted of PBMCs, obtained before TCRalphabeta/CD19-depleted stem cell transplant. The sequence came from a boy between 2 and 10 years old with acute lymphoblastic leukemia, due to receive a stem cell transplant. The chain uses TRBV5-1 and TRBJ2-1, with a tentative D gene TRBD2 over 6 matching bases. The DNA sequence is TGCGCCAGCAGCCCGGGACTCGCAACTAAAGAGCAGTTCTTC. Its protein product is CASSPGLATKEQFF. Where the CDR3 stops, the reference TRBV5-1 and TRBJ2-1 genes take over; the full variable domain is KAGVTQTPRYLIKTRGQQVTLSCSPISGHRSVSWYQQTPGQGLQFLFEYFSETQRNKGNFPGRFSGRQFSNSRSEMNVSTLELGDSALYLCASSPGLATKEQFFGPGTRLTVL.